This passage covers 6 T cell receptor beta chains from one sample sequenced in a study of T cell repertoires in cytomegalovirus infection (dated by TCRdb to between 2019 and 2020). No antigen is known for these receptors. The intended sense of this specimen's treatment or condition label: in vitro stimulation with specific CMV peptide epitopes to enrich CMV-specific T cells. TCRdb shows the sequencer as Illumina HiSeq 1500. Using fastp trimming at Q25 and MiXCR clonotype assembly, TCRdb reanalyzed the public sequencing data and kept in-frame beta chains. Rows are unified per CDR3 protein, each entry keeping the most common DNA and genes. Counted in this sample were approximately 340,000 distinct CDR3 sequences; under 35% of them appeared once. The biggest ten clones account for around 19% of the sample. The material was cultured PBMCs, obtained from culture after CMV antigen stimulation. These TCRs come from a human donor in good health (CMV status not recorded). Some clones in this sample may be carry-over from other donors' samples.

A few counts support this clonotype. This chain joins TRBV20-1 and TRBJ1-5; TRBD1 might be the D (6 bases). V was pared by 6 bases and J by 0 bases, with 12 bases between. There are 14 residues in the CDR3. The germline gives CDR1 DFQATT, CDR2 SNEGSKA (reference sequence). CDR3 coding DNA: TGCAGTGCCCTCACAGGGATTAGCAATCAGCCCCAGCATTTT. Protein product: CSALTGISNQPQHF.

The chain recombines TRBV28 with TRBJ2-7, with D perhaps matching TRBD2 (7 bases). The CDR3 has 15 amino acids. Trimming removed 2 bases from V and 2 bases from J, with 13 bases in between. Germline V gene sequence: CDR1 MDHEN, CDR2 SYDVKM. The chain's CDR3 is CASSLSGTITYEQYF. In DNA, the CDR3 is TGTGCCAGCAGTTTAAGCGGGACAATAACCTACGAGCAGTACTTC.

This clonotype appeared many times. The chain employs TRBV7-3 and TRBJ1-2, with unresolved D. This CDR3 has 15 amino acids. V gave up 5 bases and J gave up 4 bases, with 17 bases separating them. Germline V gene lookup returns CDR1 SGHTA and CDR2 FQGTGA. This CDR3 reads CASSQTGANLYGYTF. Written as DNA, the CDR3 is TGTGCCAGCAGCCAGACCGGCGCCAATCTCTATGGCTACACCTTC.

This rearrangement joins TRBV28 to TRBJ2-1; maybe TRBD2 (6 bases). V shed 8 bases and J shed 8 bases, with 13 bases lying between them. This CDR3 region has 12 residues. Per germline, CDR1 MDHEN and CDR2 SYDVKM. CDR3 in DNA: TGTGCCAGCGGGGCGAGGAGGGATGAGCAGTTCTTC. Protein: CASGARRDEQFF.

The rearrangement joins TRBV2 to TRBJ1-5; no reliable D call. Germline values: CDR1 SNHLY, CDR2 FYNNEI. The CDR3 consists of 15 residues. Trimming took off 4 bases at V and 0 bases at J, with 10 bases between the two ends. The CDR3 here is CASSGGVDSNQPQHF. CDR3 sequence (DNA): TGTGCCAGCAGTGGTGGTGTAGATAGCAATCAGCCCCAGCATTTT.

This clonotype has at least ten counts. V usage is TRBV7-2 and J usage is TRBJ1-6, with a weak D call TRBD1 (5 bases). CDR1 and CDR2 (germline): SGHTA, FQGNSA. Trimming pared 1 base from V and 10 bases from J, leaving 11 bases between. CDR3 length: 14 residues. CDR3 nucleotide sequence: TGTGCCAGCAGCTTAGGGGGGGGAATCTCACCCCTCCACTTT. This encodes CASSLGGGISPLHF.